The 11 T cell receptor beta chains given below trace back to one sample, sequenced in a study of CD8 T cells in Susac syndrome (dated by TCRdb to between 2018 and 2020). Library construction relied on the immunoSEQ multiplex PCR assay. RNA was extracted using the RNeasy kit, and about 0.5 to 1 ug of the RNA was reverse transcribed with random hexamers. TCRdb's own reprocessing of the public reads used fastp at Q25 and MiXCR and kept productive beta chains. Entries are consolidated by CDR3 protein sequence, retaining the most common genes and DNA. This sample has hundreds of thousands of distinct CDR3 sequences in its table, and 85% to 95% of those were observed once. The top ten clones comprise roughly 0.07% of the sample. The sample taken for sequencing was CD4+ T cells from PBMCs. These receptors were collected from a human donor with multiple sclerosis.

This rearrangement joins TRBV12-3 or TRBV12-4 to TRBJ1-2; perhaps TRBD1 as D (6 bases). V lost 3 bases and J lost 5, with 13 bases in between. This CDR3 has 14 residues. The CDR3 DNA reads as TGTGCCAGCAGTTTTCAGGGGCGAGGGTATGGCTACACCTTC. Encoded protein: CASSFQGRGYGYTF.

The chain joins TRBV2 to TRBJ1-1, with 8 bases fitting TRBD1. The ends lost 4 bases at V and 1 base at J; junction bases unmatched: 2. Germline V lookup: CDR1 SNHLY, CDR2 FYNNEI. The CDR3 runs 14 residues. The CDR3 nucleotides are TGTGCCAGCAGTGCCAGGGGGCGGAACACTGAAGCTTTCTTT. Encoded protein: CASSARGRNTEAFF. Supplemented by reference TRBV2 and TRBJ1-1, the full variable domain reads EPEVTQTPSHQVTQMGQEVILRCVPISNHLYFYWYRQILGQKVEFLVSFYNNEISEKSEIFDDQFSVERPDGSNFTLKIRSTKLEDSAMYFCASSARGRNTEAFFGQGTRLTVV.

This clonotype occurred a few times. The genes are TRBV24-1 and TRBJ1-2; no definite D call. This CDR3 region has 13 residues. V was shortened by 3 bases and J by 6 bases, with 10 bases between the two germline ends. Germline V gene data show CDR1 as KGHDR and CDR2 as SFDVKD. The CDR3 nucleotides are TGTGCCACCAGTGATCGTCAGGAGGATGGCTACACCTTC. The encoded protein is CATSDRQEDGYTF.

The V and J genes are TRBV11-2 and TRBJ2-3; 9 bases are shared with TRBD2. V dropped 2 bases and J dropped 5; count of bases not matched to a gene: 5. Germline CDR1 and CDR2: SGHAT and FQNNGV. There are 15 residues in the CDR3. Here the CDR3 DNA reads TGTGCCAGCAGCTTAATAGCGGGGGTCAAAGATACGCAGTATTTT. Translated, it gives CASSLIAGVKDTQYF.

This CDR3 is CASRRAGWREKLFF. The CDR3 DNA reads TGTGCCAGCAGACGGGCGGGCTGGCGAGAAAAACTGTTTTTT. This sequence joins TRBV13 and TRBJ1-4; D is unresolved. The V end lost 6 bases, the J end lost 8 bases, and 16 bases lay between the germline ends. This CDR3 is 14 amino acids long. Germline-derived CDR1 and CDR2 are PRHDT and FYEKMQ (reference sequence).

The V and J genes are TRBV4-1 and TRBJ1-4, with D possibly TRBD1 on 6 matching bases. V dropped 3 bases and J dropped 0 bases, with 20 bases sitting between them. CDR1 and CDR2 (germline): MGHRA, YSYEKL. The CDR3 covers 19 residues. The CDR3: CASSHGGVDRKATNEKLFF. DNA of the CDR3: TGCGCCAGCAGCCACGGAGGGGTGGACAGAAAAGCAACTAATGAAAAACTGTTTTTT.

The chain is built from TRBV7-9 and TRBJ2-1; 8 bases fit TRBD2. CDR1 is SEHNR and CDR2 is FQNEAQ in the germline V gene (reference sequence). The CDR3 contains 15 residues. The junction had 9 bases not matched to a gene; V was cut back by 6 bases and J by 5 bases. The CDR3 region is CASRVAGSRDNEQFF. The CDR3 region has the DNA TGTGCCAGCAGAGTAGCGGGATCCAGGGACAATGAGCAGTTCTTC.

The chain has TRBV30 and TRBJ1-3; weak D call: TRBD1 (6 bases). Germline values: CDR1 GTSNPN, CDR2 SVGIG (reference sequence). V lost 3 bases and J lost 6, with 21 bases in between. The CDR3 loop spans 16 amino acids. The CDR3 region has the DNA TGTGCCTGGAGCCGAATGTCCGGGACATGGGAAAACACCATATATTTT. It yields the protein CAWSRMSGTWENTIYF.

This CDR3 is CASRAFVEGAVNTGELFF. CDR3 coding DNA: TGCGCCAGCCGCGCATTTGTAGAGGGGGCCGTGAACACCGGGGAGCTGTTTTTT. This rearrangement joins TRBV4-1 to TRBJ2-2, with 7 bases identical to TRBD1. Germline V CDR1 and CDR2: MGHRA, YSYEKL. The CDR3 totals 18 residues. With 8 bases clipped from V and 1 base from J, the junction kept 16 bases outside the gene matches.

This clonotype is a singleton in its sample. The V call is TRBV4-1, the J call TRBJ1-1; D unclear. Trimming stripped 4 bases from V and 4 bases from J, with 13 bases between. The CDR3 loop spans 14 amino acids. Germline CDR1 is MGHRA and CDR2 is YSYEKL. DNA for the CDR3: TGCGCCAGCAGCCCTCCGCTAACCCCCACTGAAGCTTTCTTT. Translated, it gives CASSPPLTPTEAFF.

A single count supports this clonotype. The chain couples TRBV14 to TRBJ2-5; D not certain. The CDR3 totals 14 residues. Germline assignment: CDR1 SGHDN and CDR2 FVKESK. Trimming removed 5 bases at V and 2 bases at J, with 12 bases between. The CDR3 DNA sequence: TGTGCCAGCAGCGCCCGACCGAAACAAGAGACCCAGTACTTC. Translated: CASSARPKQETQYF.